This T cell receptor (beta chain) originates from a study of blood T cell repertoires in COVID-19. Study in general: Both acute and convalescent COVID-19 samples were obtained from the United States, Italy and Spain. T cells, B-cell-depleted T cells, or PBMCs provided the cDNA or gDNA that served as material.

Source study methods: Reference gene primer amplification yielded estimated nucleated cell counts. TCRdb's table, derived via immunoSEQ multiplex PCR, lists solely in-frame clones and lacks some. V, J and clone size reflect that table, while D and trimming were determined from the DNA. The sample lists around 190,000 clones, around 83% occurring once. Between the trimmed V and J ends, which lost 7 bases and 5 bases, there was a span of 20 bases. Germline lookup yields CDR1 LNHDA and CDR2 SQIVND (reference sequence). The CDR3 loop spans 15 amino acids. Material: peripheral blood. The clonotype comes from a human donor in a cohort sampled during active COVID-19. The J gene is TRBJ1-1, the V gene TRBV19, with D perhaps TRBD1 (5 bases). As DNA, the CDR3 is TGTGCCAGTATGTTTGTGTGGGGCGGAGGGACTGAAGCTTTCTTT. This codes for CASMFVWGGGTEAFF.